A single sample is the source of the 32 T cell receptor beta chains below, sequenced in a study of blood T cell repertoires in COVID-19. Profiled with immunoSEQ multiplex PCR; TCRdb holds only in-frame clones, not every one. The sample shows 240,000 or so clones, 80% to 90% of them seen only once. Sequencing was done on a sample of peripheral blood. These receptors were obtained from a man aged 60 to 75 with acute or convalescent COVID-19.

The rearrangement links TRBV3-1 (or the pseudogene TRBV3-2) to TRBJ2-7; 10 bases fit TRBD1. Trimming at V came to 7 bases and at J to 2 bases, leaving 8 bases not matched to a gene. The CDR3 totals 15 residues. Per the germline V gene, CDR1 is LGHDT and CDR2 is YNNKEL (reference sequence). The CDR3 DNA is TGTGCCAGCACCTCTGTAGGGACAGGGGCCTACGAGCAGTACTTC. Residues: CASTSVGTGAYEQYF.

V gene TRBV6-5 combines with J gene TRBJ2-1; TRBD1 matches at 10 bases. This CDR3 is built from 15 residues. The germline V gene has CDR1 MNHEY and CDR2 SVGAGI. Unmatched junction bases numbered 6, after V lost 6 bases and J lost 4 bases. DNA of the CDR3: TGTGCCAGCAGCTCCGGGACAGGGGCTTACAATGAGCAGTTCTTC. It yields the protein CASSSGTGAYNEQFF.

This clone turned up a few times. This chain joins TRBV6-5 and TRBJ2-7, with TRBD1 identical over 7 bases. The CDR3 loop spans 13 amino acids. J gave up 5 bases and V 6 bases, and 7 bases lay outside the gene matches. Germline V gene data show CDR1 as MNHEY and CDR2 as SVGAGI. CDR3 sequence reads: CASSNRGLNEQYF. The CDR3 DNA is TGTGCCAGCAGCAACAGGGGTTTGAACGAGCAGTACTTC.

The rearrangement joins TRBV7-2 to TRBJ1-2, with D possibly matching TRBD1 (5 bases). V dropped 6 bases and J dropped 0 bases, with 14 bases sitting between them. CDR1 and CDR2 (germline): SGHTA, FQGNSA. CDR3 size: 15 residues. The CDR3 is CASRQSGHPNYGYTF. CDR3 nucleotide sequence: TGTGCCAGCAGACAATCCGGACACCCTAACTATGGCTACACCTTC. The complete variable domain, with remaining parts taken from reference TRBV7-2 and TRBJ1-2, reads GAGVSQSPSNKVTEKGKDVELRCDPISGHTALYWYRQSLGQGLEFLIYFQGNSAPDKSGLPSDRFSAERTGGSVSTLTIQRTQQEDSAVYLCASRQSGHPNYGYTFGSGTRLTVV.

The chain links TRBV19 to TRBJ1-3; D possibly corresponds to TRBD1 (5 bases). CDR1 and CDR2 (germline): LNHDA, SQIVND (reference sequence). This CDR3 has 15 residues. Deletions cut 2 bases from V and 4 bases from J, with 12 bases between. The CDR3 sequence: CASSIQGSIGNTIYF. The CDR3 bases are TGTGCCAGTAGTATACAGGGATCGATCGGAAACACCATATATTTT.

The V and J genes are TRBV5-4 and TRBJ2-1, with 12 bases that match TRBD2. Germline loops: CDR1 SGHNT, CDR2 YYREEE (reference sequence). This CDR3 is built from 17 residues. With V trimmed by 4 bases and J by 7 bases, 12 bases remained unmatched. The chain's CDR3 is CASSPGLAGSGLNEQFF. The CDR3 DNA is TGTGCCAGCAGCCCTGGACTAGCGGGATCGGGTTTGAATGAGCAGTTCTTC. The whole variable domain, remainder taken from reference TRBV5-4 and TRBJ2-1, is ETGVTQSPTHLIKTRGQQVTLRCSSQSGHNTVSWYQQALGQGPQFIFQYYREEENGRGNFPPRFSGLQFPNYSSELNVNALELDDSALYLCASSPGLAGSGLNEQFFGPGTRLTVL.

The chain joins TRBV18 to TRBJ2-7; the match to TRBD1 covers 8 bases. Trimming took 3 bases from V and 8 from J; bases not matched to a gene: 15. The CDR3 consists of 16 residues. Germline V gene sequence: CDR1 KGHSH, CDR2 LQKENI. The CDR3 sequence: CASSPDTGGINKKQYF. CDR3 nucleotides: TGTGCCAGCTCACCGGACACAGGGGGAATAAACAAAAAGCAGTACTTC.

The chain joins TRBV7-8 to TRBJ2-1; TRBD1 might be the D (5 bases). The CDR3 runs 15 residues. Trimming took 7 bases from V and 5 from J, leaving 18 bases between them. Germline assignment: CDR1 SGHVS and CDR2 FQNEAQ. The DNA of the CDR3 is TGTGCCAGCACCCTAGGGGCTAGGTCTCACAATGAGCAGTTCTTC. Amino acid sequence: CASTLGARSHNEQFF.

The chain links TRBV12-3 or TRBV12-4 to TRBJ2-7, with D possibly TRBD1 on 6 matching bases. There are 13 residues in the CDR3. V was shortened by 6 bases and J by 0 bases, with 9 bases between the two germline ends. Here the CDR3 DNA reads TGTGCCAGCAGGGAGGACAGCTCCTACGAGCAGTACTTC. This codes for CASREDSSYEQYF.

This CDR3 is CASSLMGGAPANYGYTF. The CDR3 nucleotides are TGTGCCAGCAGTTTAATGGGGGGGGCACCAGCTAACTATGGCTACACCTTC. This sequence joins TRBV27 and TRBJ1-2, with D maybe TRBD1 (6 bases). The CDR3 is 17 residues long. The germline V gene encodes CDR1 MNHEY and CDR2 SMNVEV (reference sequence). With 2 bases removed from V and 0 bases from J, the gap between germline ends came to 16 bases.

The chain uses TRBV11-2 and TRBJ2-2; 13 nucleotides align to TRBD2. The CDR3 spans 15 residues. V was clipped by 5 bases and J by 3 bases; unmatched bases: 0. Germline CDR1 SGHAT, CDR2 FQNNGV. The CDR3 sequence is CASSGLAGDTGELFF. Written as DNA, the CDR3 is TGTGCCAGCAGCGGACTAGCGGGGGACACCGGGGAGCTGTTTTTT.

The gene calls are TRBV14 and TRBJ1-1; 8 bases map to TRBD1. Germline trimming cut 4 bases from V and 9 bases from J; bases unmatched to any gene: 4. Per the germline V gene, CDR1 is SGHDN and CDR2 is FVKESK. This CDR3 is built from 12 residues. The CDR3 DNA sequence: TGTGCCAGCAGCCTAGACAGGGGCAAAGCTTTCTTT. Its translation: CASSLDRGKAFF.

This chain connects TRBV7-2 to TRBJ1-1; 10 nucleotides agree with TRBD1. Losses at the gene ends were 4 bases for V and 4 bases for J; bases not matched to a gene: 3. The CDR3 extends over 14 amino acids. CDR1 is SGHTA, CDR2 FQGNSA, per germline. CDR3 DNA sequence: TGTGCCAGCAGCTCGACAGGGGGCGGCACTGAAGCTTTCTTT. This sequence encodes CASSSTGGGTEAFF.

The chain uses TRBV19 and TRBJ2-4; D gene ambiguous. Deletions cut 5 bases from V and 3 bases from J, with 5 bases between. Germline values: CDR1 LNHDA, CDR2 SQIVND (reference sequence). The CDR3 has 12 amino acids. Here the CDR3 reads CASSLSKNIQYF. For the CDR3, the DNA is TGTGCCAGTAGTCTGAGCAAAAACATTCAGTACTTC.

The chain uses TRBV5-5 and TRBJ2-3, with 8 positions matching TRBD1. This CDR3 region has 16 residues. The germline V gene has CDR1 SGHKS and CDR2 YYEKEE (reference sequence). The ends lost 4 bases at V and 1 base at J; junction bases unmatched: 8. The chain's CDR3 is CASSHRTGIGTDTQYF. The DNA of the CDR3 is TGTGCCAGCAGCCACAGGACAGGGATCGGCACAGATACGCAGTATTTT.

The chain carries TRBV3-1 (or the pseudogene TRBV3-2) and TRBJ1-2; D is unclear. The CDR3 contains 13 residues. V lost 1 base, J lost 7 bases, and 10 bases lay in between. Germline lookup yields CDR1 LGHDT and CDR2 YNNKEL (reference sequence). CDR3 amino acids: CASSQVRGSGYTF. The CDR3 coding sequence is TGTGCCAGCAGCCAAGTCCGGGGATCTGGCTACACCTTC.

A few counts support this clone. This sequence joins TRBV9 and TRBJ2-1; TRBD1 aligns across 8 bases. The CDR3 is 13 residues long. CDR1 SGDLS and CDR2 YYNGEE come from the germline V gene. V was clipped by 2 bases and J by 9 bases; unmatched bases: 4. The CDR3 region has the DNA TGTGCCAGCAGCGTTGGACAGGGAGGTGAGCAGTTCTTC. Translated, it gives CASSVGQGGEQFF.

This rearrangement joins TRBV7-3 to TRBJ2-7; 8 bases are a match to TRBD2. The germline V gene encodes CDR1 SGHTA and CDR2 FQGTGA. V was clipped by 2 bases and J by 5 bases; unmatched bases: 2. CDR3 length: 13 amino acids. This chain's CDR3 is CASSLREGHEQYF. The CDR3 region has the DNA TGTGCCAGCAGCTTACGGGAGGGCCACGAGCAGTACTTC.

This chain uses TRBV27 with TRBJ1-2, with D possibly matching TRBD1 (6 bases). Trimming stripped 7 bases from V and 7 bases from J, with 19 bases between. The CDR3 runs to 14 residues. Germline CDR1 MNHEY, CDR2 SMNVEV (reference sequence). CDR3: CASTKARGAGGYTF. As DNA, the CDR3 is TGTGCCAGCACGAAGGCCCGGGGGGCGGGTGGCTACACCTTC.

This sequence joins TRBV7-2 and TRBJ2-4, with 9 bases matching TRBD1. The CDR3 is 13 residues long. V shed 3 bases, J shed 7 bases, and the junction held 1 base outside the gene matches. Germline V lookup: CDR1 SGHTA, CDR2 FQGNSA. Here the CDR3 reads CASSFDRGNIQYF. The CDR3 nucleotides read TGTGCCAGCAGCTTCGACAGGGGGAACATTCAGTACTTC.

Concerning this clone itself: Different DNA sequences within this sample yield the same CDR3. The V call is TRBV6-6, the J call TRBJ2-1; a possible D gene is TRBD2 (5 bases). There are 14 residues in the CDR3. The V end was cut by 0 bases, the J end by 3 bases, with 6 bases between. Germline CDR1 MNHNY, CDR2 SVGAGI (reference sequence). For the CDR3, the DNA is TGTGCCAGCAGTTACTCCCGGGACTACAATGAGCAGTTCTTC. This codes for CASSYSRDYNEQFF.

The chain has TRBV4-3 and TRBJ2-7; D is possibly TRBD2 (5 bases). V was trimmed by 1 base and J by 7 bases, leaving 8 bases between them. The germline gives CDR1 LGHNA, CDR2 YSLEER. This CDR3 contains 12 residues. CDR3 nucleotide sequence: TGCGCCAGCAGCCAAGGATCGGGGGAGCAGTACTTC. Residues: CASSQGSGEQYF.

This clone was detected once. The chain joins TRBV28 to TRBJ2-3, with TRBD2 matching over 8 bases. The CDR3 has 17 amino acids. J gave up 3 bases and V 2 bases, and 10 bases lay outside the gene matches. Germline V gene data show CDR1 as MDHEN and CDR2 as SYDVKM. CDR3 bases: TGTGCCAGCAGTTTACGCCCCAGCGGGAGACGGACAGATACGCAGTATTTT. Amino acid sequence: CASSLRPSGRRTDTQYF.

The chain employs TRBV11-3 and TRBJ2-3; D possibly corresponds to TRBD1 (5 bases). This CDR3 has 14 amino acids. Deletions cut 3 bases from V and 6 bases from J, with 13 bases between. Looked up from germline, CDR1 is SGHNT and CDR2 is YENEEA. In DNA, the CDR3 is TGTGCCAGCAGCTTCCGACAGCCTGGTGATACGCAGTATTTT. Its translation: CASSFRQPGDTQYF.

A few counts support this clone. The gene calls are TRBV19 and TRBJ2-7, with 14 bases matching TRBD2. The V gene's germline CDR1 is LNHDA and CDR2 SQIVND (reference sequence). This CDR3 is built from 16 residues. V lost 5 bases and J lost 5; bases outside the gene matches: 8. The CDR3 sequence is CASSLGTSGSENEQYF. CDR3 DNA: TGTGCCAGTAGTCTTGGGACTAGCGGGAGTGAAAACGAGCAGTACTTC.

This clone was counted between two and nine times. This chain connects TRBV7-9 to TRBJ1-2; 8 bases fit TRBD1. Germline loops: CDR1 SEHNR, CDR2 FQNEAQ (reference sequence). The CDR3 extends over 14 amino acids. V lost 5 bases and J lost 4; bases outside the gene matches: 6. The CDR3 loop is CASSPSDRVYGYTF. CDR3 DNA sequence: TGTGCCAGCAGCCCTTCGGACAGGGTCTATGGCTACACCTTC.

Here the CDR3 DNA reads TGTGCCTGGAGGCCTCCCCCTTACAGGGGTGGCTACACCTTC. It is translated as CAWRPPPYRGGYTF. The rearrangement links TRBV30 to TRBJ1-2, with 7 bases aligning to TRBD1. V lost 3 bases, J lost 7 bases, and 11 bases stayed unmatched. Germline assignment: CDR1 GTSNPN and CDR2 SVGIG (reference sequence). The CDR3 sequence is 14 residues long.

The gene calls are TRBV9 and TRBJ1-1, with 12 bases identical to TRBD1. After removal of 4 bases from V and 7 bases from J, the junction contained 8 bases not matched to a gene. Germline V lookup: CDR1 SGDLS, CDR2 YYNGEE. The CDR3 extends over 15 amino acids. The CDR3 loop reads CASSPGTGGEGEAFF. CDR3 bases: TGTGCCAGCAGCCCCGGGACAGGGGGCGAGGGTGAAGCTTTCTTT.

The CDR3 here is CASSPSGGSTGELFF. In DNA, the CDR3 is TGTGCCAGCTCACCATCGGGGGGCAGCACCGGGGAGCTGTTTTTT. The J gene is TRBJ2-2, the V gene TRBV18; a weak D match, TRBD2 (7 bases). The CDR3 runs 15 residues. The ends were cut back, 2 bases at V and 4 bases at J, with 11 bases in the middle. The V gene's germline CDR1 is KGHSH and CDR2 LQKENI.

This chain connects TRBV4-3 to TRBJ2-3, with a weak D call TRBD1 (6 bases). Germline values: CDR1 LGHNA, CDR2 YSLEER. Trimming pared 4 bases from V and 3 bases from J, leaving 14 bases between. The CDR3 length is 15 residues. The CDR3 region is CASSPRGGETDTQYF. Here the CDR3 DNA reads TGCGCCAGCAGCCCGCGAGGGGGAGAAACAGATACGCAGTATTTT.

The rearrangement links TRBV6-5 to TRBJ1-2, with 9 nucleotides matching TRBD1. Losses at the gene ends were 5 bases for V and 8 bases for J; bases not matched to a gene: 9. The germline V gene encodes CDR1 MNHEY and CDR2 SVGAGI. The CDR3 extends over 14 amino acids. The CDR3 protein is CASSKRTGAGGYTF. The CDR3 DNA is TGTGCCAGCAGTAAACGGACAGGGGCGGGGGGCTACACCTTC.

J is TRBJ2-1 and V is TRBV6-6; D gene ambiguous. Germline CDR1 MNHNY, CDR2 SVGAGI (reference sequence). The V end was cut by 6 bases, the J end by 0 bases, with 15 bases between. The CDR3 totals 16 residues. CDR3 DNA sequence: TGTGCCAGCAGCCCTCCGGAAGCGAGCTCCTACAATGAGCAGTTCTTC. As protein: CASSPPEASSYNEQFF.